A selection of T cell receptor beta chains follows, all from one sample in a study of CD8 T cells in ankylosing spondylitis. TCRdb redid the calling of the 5' RACE reads with MiXCR, one entry per CDR3 protein. The sample has around 770,000 distinct CDR3 sequences, about an eighth seen once. The source material was blood, either unsorted or a sorted T cell fraction (not recorded which). These receptors came from a male donor with ankylosing spondylitis. CDR3s include the opening cysteine and the closing phenylalanine or tryptophan. D genes are given only for firm matches. Expanded clones are given a class, and other clones once, few, many or no size at all.

v_call	d_call	j_call	clone_size	cdr3_aa	cdr3_nt
TRBV7-2	NA	TRBJ1-5	NA	CASTTRDYQPQHF	TGTGCCAGCACTACCAGGGATTATCAGCCCCAGCATTTT
TRBV29-1	TRBD1	TRBJ1-1	NA	CSGTGGSDTEAFF	TGCAGCGGGACAGGGGGCTCCGACACTGAAGCTTTCTTT
TRBV27	NA	TRBJ2-3	NA	CASSPPNIGTQYF	TGTGCCAGCAGTCCCCCCAATATCGGCACGCAGTATTTT
TRBV7-2	NA	TRBJ1-5	few	CASSPPDSTYSNQPQHF	TGTGCCAGCAGCCCCCCGGACAGCACCTATAGCAATCAGCCCCAGCATTTT
TRBV6-1	NA	TRBJ1-1	NA	CASRIIRGHTEAFF	TGTGCCAGCAGAATAATTAGGGGCCACACTGAAGCTTTCTTT
TRBV9	NA	TRBJ2-7	NA	CASSASPLGPRQYF	TGTGCCAGCAGCGCCTCCCCGCTTGGGCCGAGGCAGTACTTC
TRBV4-2	NA	TRBJ1-2	NA	CASSPRRYNGYTF	TGTGCCAGCAGCCCCAGGAGGTACAATGGCTACACCTTC
TRBV7-2	NA	TRBJ2-7	few	CASSFMAGPYEQYF	TGTGCCAGCAGCTTTATGGCGGGGCCCTACGAGCAGTACTTC
TRBV30	NA	TRBJ1-2	NA	CAWSANSAGYTF	TGTGCCTGGAGTGCCAACTCTGCAGGCTACACCTTC
TRBV6-5	NA	TRBJ1-1	NA	CASSYQRWDTEAFF	TGTGCCAGCAGTTATCAGAGGTGGGACACTGAAGCTTTCTTT
TRBV20-1	NA	TRBJ2-7	NA	CSASISGYEQYF	TGCAGTGCTAGTATTTCAGGCTACGAGCAGTACTTC
TRBV20-1	NA	TRBJ2-7	few	CSARDYGRNYEQYF	TGCAGTGCTAGAGATTACGGCAGAAACTACGAGCAGTACTTC
TRBV27	NA	TRBJ1-1	few	CASSFTSRHTEAFF	TGTGCCAGCAGTTTCACCTCCAGGCACACTGAAGCTTTCTTT
TRBV10-2	TRBD1	TRBJ2-5	NA	CASSDLQGWGETQYF	TGCGCCAGCAGTGACTTACAGGGGTGGGGAGAGACCCAGTACTTC
TRBV6-1	NA	TRBJ2-1	few	CASTGSGGVDNEQFF	TGTGCCAGCACGGGTTCCGGGGGAGTAGACAATGAGCAGTTCTTC
TRBV27	TRBD1	TRBJ1-4	NA	CASSRGTVPNEKLFF	TGTGCCAGCAGTCGAGGGACAGTTCCTAATGAAAAACTGTTTTTT
TRBV29-1	TRBD1	TRBJ2-5	NA	CSETGRIWETQYF	TGCAGCGAGACAGGGCGCATTTGGGAGACCCAGTACTTC
TRBV5-1	NA	TRBJ2-7	few	CASSLYPHNTYEQYF	TGCGCCAGCAGCTTGTATCCTCATAACACCTACGAGCAGTACTTC
TRBV29-1	TRBD2	TRBJ2-1	many	CSVQRAGGTNNEQFF	TGCAGCGTTCAGAGAGCGGGGGGTACAAACAATGAGCAGTTCTTC
TRBV5-1	NA	TRBJ1-1	few	CASSLEGAAMNTEAFF	TGCGCCAGCAGCTTGGAAGGGGCGGCCATGAACACTGAAGCTTTCTTT
TRBV7-9	NA	TRBJ1-1	few	CASSPWVSNTEAFF	TGTGCCAGCAGCCCCTGGGTGTCGAACACTGAAGCTTTCTTT
TRBV29-1	TRBD1	TRBJ1-1	NA	CSVEPGRGGGTEAFF	TGCAGCGTTGAGCCCGGCAGGGGGGGAGGGACTGAAGCTTTCTTT
TRBV20-1	NA	TRBJ2-7	many	CSASGTGYEQYF	TGCAGTGCTAGCGGAACAGGTTACGAGCAGTACTTC
TRBV20-1	TRBD1	TRBJ2-5	NA	CSALPGQGAETQYF	TGCAGTGCCTTACCCGGTCAGGGGGCAGAGACCCAGTACTTC
TRBV4-3	NA	TRBJ2-7	NA	CASSQDSGNRRYEQYF	TGCGCCAGCAGCCAAGACTCCGGGAACCGAAGGTACGAGCAGTACTTC
TRBV20-1	NA	TRBJ2-3	NA	CSASPGSPSTDTQYF	TGCAGTGCTTCCCCAGGGTCTCCCTCCACAGATACGCAGTATTTT
TRBV7-9	NA	TRBJ1-1	NA	CASSLLSRAFF	TGTGCCAGCAGCTTACTTTCTAGAGCTTTCTTT
TRBV12-3/TRBV12-4	NA	TRBJ1-1	many	CASSPRGGGNTEAFF	TGTGCCAGCAGTCCCCGGGGAGGGGGGAACACTGAAGCTTTCTTT
TRBV24-1	TRBD2	TRBJ2-1	NA	CATSDPSLAGGAYNEQFF	TGTGCCACCAGTGATCCTTCCCTGGCGGGAGGCGCCTACAATGAGCAGTTCTTC
TRBV29-1	NA	TRBJ2-7	NA	CSAGGRVGYEQYF	TGCAGCGCCGGTGGAAGGGTGGGCTACGAGCAGTACTTC
TRBV12-3/TRBV12-4	NA	TRBJ2-5	NA	CASSFAREETQYF	TGTGCCAGCAGTTTTGCGAGGGAAGAGACCCAGTACTTC
TRBV28	NA	TRBJ2-7	few	CASFASGRSYEQYF	TGTGCCAGCTTTGCTTCGGGACGGTCCTACGAGCAGTACTTC
TRBV6-2/TRBV6-3	TRBD1	TRBJ1-5	few	CASSYPGQATAQHF	TGTGCCAGCAGTTATCCGGGACAGGCAACCGCCCAGCATTTT
TRBV6-4	NA	TRBJ2-5	many	CASSDSGDKDGETQYF	TGTGCCAGCAGTGACTCGGGGGACAAGGACGGAGAGACCCAGTACTTC
TRBV4-3	NA	TRBJ1-1	NA	CASSQGIGDTEAFF	TGCGCCAGCAGCCAAGGTATCGGGGACACTGAAGCTTTCTTT
TRBV20-1	NA	TRBJ1-5	NA	CSVGTMGNQPQHF	TGCAGTGTCGGGACAATGGGGAATCAGCCCCAGCATTTT
TRBV11-1	NA	TRBJ2-1	few	CASSLTIWGDSRERGNEQFF	TGTGCCAGCAGCTTAACGATTTGGGGGGACTCCCGGGAGAGGGGGAATGAGCAGTTCTTC
TRBV20-1	NA	TRBJ2-7	NA	CSARDQGRLGYEQYF	TGCAGTGCTAGAGATCAAGGACGACTAGGCTACGAGCAGTACTTC
TRBV7-2	NA	TRBJ2-7	NA	CASSFAVSYEQYF	TGTGCCAGCAGCTTCGCCGTCTCCTACGAGCAGTACTTC
TRBV7-2	NA	TRBJ2-3	NA	CASSPRGGTLTDTQYF	TGTGCCAGCAGCCCCAGAGGAGGCACCCTCACAGATACGCAGTATTTT
TRBV5-5	TRBD1	TRBJ2-1	NA	CASSRGTGVYNEQFF	TGTGCCAGCAGCAGAGGGACAGGCGTATACAATGAGCAGTTCTTC
TRBV30	TRBD2	TRBJ2-2	NA	CACNSGAVTGELFF	TGTGCCTGTAATAGCGGGGCAGTCACCGGGGAGCTGTTTTTT
TRBV20-1	NA	TRBJ1-4	few	CSASSSNEKLFF	TGCAGTGCTAGTTCGTCTAATGAAAAACTGTTTTTT
TRBV5-4	TRBD1	TRBJ1-2	NA	CASSIRQGYGYTF	TGTGCCAGCAGCATCCGACAGGGCTATGGCTACACCTTC
TRBV18	TRBD1	TRBJ1-1	NA	CASSARQGPFTEAFF	TGTGCCAGCTCAGCCAGACAGGGACCTTTCACTGAAGCTTTCTTT
TRBV9	TRBD1	TRBJ2-6	NA	CASSVAGGQGASGANVLTF	TGTGCCAGCAGCGTAGCTGGGGGACAGGGGGCCTCTGGGGCCAACGTCCTGACTTTC
TRBV3-1	NA	TRBJ2-1	NA	CASSQDPLSNEQFF	TGTGCCAGCAGCCAAGACCCCCTGTCCAATGAGCAGTTCTTC
TRBV5-1	NA	TRBJ2-1	NA	CASSLRWGSYNEQFF	TGCGCCAGCAGCTTGAGGTGGGGGTCCTACAATGAGCAGTTCTTC
TRBV15	NA	TRBJ2-7	NA	CATSRGGDNPYEQYF	TGTGCCACCAGCAGGGGGGGGGACAATCCCTACGAGCAGTACTTC
TRBV11-2	NA	TRBJ2-7	NA	CASSSNRYQSSYEQYF	TGTGCCAGCAGCTCTAACCGCTACCAGAGCTCCTACGAGCAGTACTTC
TRBV29-1	NA	TRBJ2-5	many	CSVSTGQETQYF	TGCAGCGTTTCGACAGGTCAAGAGACCCAGTACTTC
TRBV20-1	NA	TRBJ1-1	many	CSARNQPNTEAFF	TGCAGTGCGCGAAATCAGCCGAACACTGAAGCTTTCTTT
TRBV5-1	NA	TRBJ1-2	many	CASSLDRPYGYTF	TGTGCCAGCAGTTTAGACAGACCCTATGGCTACACCTTC